The clone carrying this T cell receptor beta chain was recorded a few times. Its cognate antigen is unknown. This specimen comes from a study of response to subunit inactivated influenza vaccine. Findings and caveats of the study: It was suggested by the authors that few new T cells are recruited by each seasonal influenza vaccination.

TCRdb called the RT-PCR reads again in MiXCR, with one record for every CDR3 protein. The data hold about 190,000 distinct CDR3 sequences, with 14% observed a single time. The sequences come from CD8+ T cells sorted from PBMCs, collected less than 6 days after vaccination. This receptor was obtained from a man in his forties or fifties who received an inactivated influenza vaccine.

CDR3 residues: CASSLSPRSSYEQYF. In DNA, the CDR3 is TGTGCCAGCAGTTTATCGCCCAGGAGCTCCTACGAGCAGTACTTC. The chain carries TRBV27 and TRBJ2-7; D remains unclear. Trimming took off 0 bases at V and 0 bases at J, with 9 bases between the two ends. Germline CDR1 is MNHEY and CDR2 is SMNVEV (reference sequence). This CDR3 has 15 amino acids.